These T cell receptor beta chains were read from a single sample in a study of control samples from healthy donors and cancer patients. The repertoire was sequenced with immunoSEQ multiplex PCR; TCRdb's copy has only in-frame clones and lacks some. The table counts some 190,000 clones; about 2.2% lies in the top ten. Sequencing was carried out using blood. The receptor source for this set is a woman aged 25-40 years in good health. Each CDR3 is given with its conserved first and last residue. The D gene is left open where the match is weak.

j_call,d_call,v_call,cdr3_nt,cdr3_aa
TRBJ1-2,NA,TRBV28,TGTGCCAGCAGTTTCGGACTGCCCTCCTATGGCTACACCTTC,CASSFGLPSYGYTF
TRBJ1-1,TRBD1,TRBV3-1/TRBV3-2,TGTGCCACGACAGGGATGGGCACTGAAGCTTTCTTT,CATTGMGTEAFF
TRBJ1-3,TRBD1,TRBV28,TGTGCCAGCACCCTACAGGGGGCAATACCCGGAAACACCATATATTTT,CASTLQGAIPGNTIYF
TRBJ1-1,NA,TRBV27,TGTGCCAGCAGTTTATGGGGCAGCACTGAAGCTTTCTTT,CASSLWGSTEAFF
TRBJ2-3,TRBD2,TRBV5-1,TGCGCCAGCAGCTCGGGACTACGAGGGCTCACAGATACGCAGTATTTT,CASSSGLRGLTDTQYF
TRBJ2-5,NA,TRBV5-1,TGCGCCAGCAGCCCGAGGGGAAACCAAGAGACCCAGTACTTC,CASSPRGNQETQYF
TRBJ1-1,TRBD1,TRBV19,TGTGCCAGTAGGAGCATCCGGGGACAGCTGAACACTGAAGCTTTCTTT,CASRSIRGQLNTEAFF
TRBJ1-2,NA,TRBV28,TGTGCCAGCAGTACCCCATCTGTCCAATATGGCTACACCTTC,CASSTPSVQYGYTF
TRBJ1-1,NA,TRBV6-5,TGTGCCAGCAGTAGACAGATGAACACTGAAGCTTTCTTT,CASSRQMNTEAFF
TRBJ1-3,NA,TRBV9,TGTGCCAGCAGCCCAAACAGGGCCACCTCTGGAAACACCATATATTTT,CASSPNRATSGNTIYF
TRBJ2-7,NA,TRBV29-1,TGCAGCATCGAGGGGGGACAGTCATCCTACGAGCAGTACTTC,CSIEGGQSSYEQYF
TRBJ1-2,NA,TRBV7-8,TGTGCCAGCAGCTTATTTGACTCGGGCCGACGGGACATTATAGGTGACTATGGCTACACCTTC,CASSLFDSGRRDIIGDYGYTF
TRBJ2-7,NA,TRBV5-8,TGTGCCAGTCCTGGGAGCGCCTACGAGCAGTACTTC,CASPGSAYEQYF
TRBJ2-7,NA,TRBV5-1,TGCGCCAGCCAGGACGGGACCTACGAGCAGTACTTC,CASQDGTYEQYF
TRBJ2-7,TRBD2,TRBV5-6,TGTGCCAGCAGCTTGAGGCCGGGAGGGAGCTACGAGCAGTACTTC,CASSLRPGGSYEQYF
TRBJ1-1,NA,TRBV18,TGTGCCAGCTCACCACCGGGGGGCACTGAAGCTTTCTTT,CASSPPGGTEAFF
TRBJ1-3,NA,TRBV9,TGTGCCAGCAGCGTAGTTGAGGGGCCTGGAAACACCATATATTTT,CASSVVEGPGNTIYF
TRBJ1-5,NA,TRBV28,TGTGCCAGCAGTTTGTTTAGCAATCAGCCCCAGCATTTT,CASSLFSNQPQHF
TRBJ2-7,NA,TRBV7-9,TGTGCCAGCAGCTCAGATATGGGATTCGGCGGTCTATTTGGCTACGAGCAGTACTTC,CASSSDMGFGGLFGYEQYF
TRBJ1-4,NA,TRBV5-5,TGTGCCAGCAGCTTAACCGGACAGCGCAATGAAAAACTGTTTTTT,CASSLTGQRNEKLFF
TRBJ1-1,NA,TRBV5-1,TGCGCCAGCAGCCGGTTGAACACTGAAGCTTTCTTT,CASSRLNTEAFF
TRBJ1-5,NA,TRBV12-3/TRBV12-4,TGTGCCAGCAGTATTCGAACGTATCAGCCCCAGCATTTT,CASSIRTYQPQHF
TRBJ1-1,NA,TRBV19,TGTGCCAGTAGTATTTCCGGGGGACCGAACACTGAAGCTTTCTTT,CASSISGGPNTEAFF
TRBJ1-2,TRBD1,TRBV20-1,TGCAGTGATGGGAACAGGGGTGGCTACACCTTC,CSDGNRGGYTF
TRBJ2-7,NA,TRBV7-9,TGTGCCAGCCGTAGGGAAGGCTCCTACGAGCAGTACTTC,CASRREGSYEQYF
TRBJ1-5,TRBD1,TRBV19,TGTGCCAGTAGTTCGCTCCGACAGGGAAGAATGATAGCCCAGCATTTT,CASSSLRQGRMIAQHF
TRBJ2-1,NA,TRBV10-1,TGCGCCAGCAGTGAGTCACTCAATTTCTTCTCCTACAATGAGCAGTTCTTC,CASSESLNFFSYNEQFF
TRBJ2-7,TRBD1,TRBV10-2,TGCGCCAGCAGCGGGGACAGTCTGAGGGAGCAGTACTTC,CASSGDSLREQYF
TRBJ1-1,TRBD1,TRBV4-1,TGCGCCAGCGCGACAGGGGGCGCGAGGGGATGGACTGAAGCTTTCTTT,CASATGGARGWTEAFF
TRBJ2-2,TRBD1,TRBV24-1,TGTGCCACCAGTGACTATCCCACAGGGGCCGGGGAGCTGTTTTTT,CATSDYPTGAGELFF
TRBJ1-6,NA,TRBV5-4,TGTGCCAGCAGCTTTCGGGGGCAGATGGATTCACCCCTCCACTTT,CASSFRGQMDSPLHF
TRBJ1-2,NA,TRBV28,TGTGCCAGCATTGCCGCTCTTCAGATGGCTGGCTACACCTTC,CASIAALQMAGYTF
TRBJ2-7,NA,TRBV28,TGTGCCAGCAGTTCTGGGGGGGGCACCTACGAGCAGTACTTC,CASSSGGGTYEQYF
TRBJ1-1,NA,TRBV10-3,TGTGCCATCAGTGGTCCAGGGGAGGGAGCTTTCTTT,CAISGPGEGAFF
TRBJ2-3,TRBD2,TRBV4-1,TGCGCCAGCAGCCAAGATCAGACTAGCGGGGGGGCAGATACGCAGTATTTT,CASSQDQTSGGADTQYF
TRBJ2-1,NA,TRBV11-2,TGTGCCAGCAGCTCCAACAGCGGGTGGGGATTCAATGAGCAGTTCTTC,CASSSNSGWGFNEQFF
TRBJ1-6,TRBD1,TRBV3-1/TRBV3-2,TGTGCCAGCACCTCAGGGGGTTATAATTCACCCCTCCACTTT,CASTSGGYNSPLHF
TRBJ2-5,TRBD2,TRBV10-3,TGTGCCATCAGCCAACCGGGACTAGTGGGCCAAGAGACCCAGTACTTC,CAISQPGLVGQETQYF
TRBJ1-6,NA,TRBV3-1/TRBV3-2,TGTGCCAGCAGCCAAGTAGGAGGCAGCTATAATTCACCCCTCCACTTT,CASSQVGGSYNSPLHF
TRBJ1-2,NA,TRBV6-2/TRBV6-3,TGTGCCAGCAGTTACGAGGGAGTCTCCTATGGCTACACCTTC,CASSYEGVSYGYTF
TRBJ1-1,NA,TRBV7-2,TGTGCCAGCAGCTTAAGGGACGGGAACACTGAAGCTTTCTTT,CASSLRDGNTEAFF
TRBJ2-1,TRBD1,TRBV6-5,TGTGCCAGCAGAGGACAGGGATACAATGAGCAGTTCTTC,CASRGQGYNEQFF
TRBJ1-5,NA,TRBV28,TGTGCCAGCAGTTTGGTTGGCACGAGCAGGGCGCACCCAAAAAGAGGACAGCCCCAGCATTTT,CASSLVGTSRAHPKRGQPQHF
TRBJ1-2,TRBD1,TRBV11-2,TGTGCCAGCAGCCGACAGGGCCCCTATGGCTACACCTTC,CASSRQGPYGYTF
TRBJ2-1,NA,TRBV6-2/TRBV6-3,TGTGCCAGCAGTTACTCGACTTACAATGAGCAGTTCTTC,CASSYSTYNEQFF
TRBJ1-5,NA,TRBV28,TGTGCCAGCAGTTTACAACCAGGAGGATTGAATCAGCCCCAGCATTTT,CASSLQPGGLNQPQHF
TRBJ1-1,NA,TRBV5-5,TGTGCCAGCAGCTCGCTGGTAACGAACACTGAAGCTTTCTTT,CASSSLVTNTEAFF
TRBJ1-2,NA,TRBV30,TGTGCCTGGAGTGTACAAATGGCAGGGCTGGGCTACACCTTC,CAWSVQMAGLGYTF
TRBJ2-7,TRBD1,TRBV28,TGTGCCAGCGTTTCGGGACAGGGGACCTACGAGCAGTACTTC,CASVSGQGTYEQYF
TRBJ1-2,NA,TRBV28,TGTGCCACCCCAAGATCGGGGGAGGATGGCTACACCTTC,CATPRSGEDGYTF
TRBJ2-5,NA,TRBV5-4,TGTGCCAGCAGCTTAGCGGAGACCCAGTACTTC,CASSLAETQYF
TRBJ1-1,NA,TRBV28,TGTGCCAGCAGTTCCCAGGGGATGTGGGATGCTTTCTTT,CASSSQGMWDAFF
TRBJ2-1,NA,TRBV27,TGTGCCAGCAGTCCAGCCCGGGTCCTCCTTTTCAATGAGCAGTTCTTC,CASSPARVLLFNEQFF
TRBJ1-5,NA,TRBV27,TGTGCCAGCAGTTTATCGATTGTTAGCAATCAGCCCCAGCATTTT,CASSLSIVSNQPQHF
TRBJ1-1,TRBD1,TRBV19,TGTGCCAGTAGTATAGCGGGGACAGGGGGTTTCTCTGAAGCTTTCTTT,CASSIAGTGGFSEAFF
TRBJ2-7,TRBD1,TRBV6-6,TGTGCCAGCAGTTTCAGGGGGTCCTCCTACGAGCAGTACTTC,CASSFRGSSYEQYF
TRBJ1-3,NA,TRBV11-2,TGTGCCAGCAGCTTATCAGGCGGCACACAACGGGGGATTGGAAACACCATATATTTT,CASSLSGGTQRGIGNTIYF
TRBJ1-1,NA,TRBV11-2,TGTGCCAGCAGCTTAGTCGGCCCGGGGAACACTGAAGCTTTCTTT,CASSLVGPGNTEAFF
TRBJ1-1,NA,TRBV6-2/TRBV6-3,TGTGCCAGCAGTTCCCCTCCGTACGCTGAAGCTTTCTTT,CASSSPPYAEAFF